Shown below are 26 T cell receptor beta chains from a single sample sequenced in a study of neurological immune-mediated disorders. One entry per CDR3 protein results from TCRdb running MiXCR on the 5' RACE reads. The table records 65,000 to 70,000 distinct CDR3 sequences, roughly 3.9% of them present only once. The material sequenced was PBMCs. The source is a man younger than 40 with multiple sclerosis.

This clonotype showed up just a few times. The CDR3 does not end in the conserved phenylalanine or tryptophan, so this is likely a read error. This chain's CDR3 is CASSPDSNYGYTN. DNA of the CDR3: TGCGCCAGCAGCCCGGACAGTAACTATGGCTACACCAAC. This chain connects TRBV10-2 to TRBJ1-2; a weak D match, TRBD1 (6 bases). This CDR3 has 13 amino acids. The V end lost 6 bases, the J end lost 1 base, and 9 bases lay between the germline ends. Germline V gene data show CDR1 as WSHSY and CDR2 as SAAADI.

This clonotype has at least ten counts. The chain is built from TRBV29-1 and TRBJ1-1, with TRBD1 as a possible D gene (6 bases). In germline, CDR1 is SQVTM, CDR2 ANQGSEA. This CDR3 has 13 amino acids. Deletions cut 7 bases from V and 4 bases from J, with 16 bases between. The CDR3 protein is CSAEGRGSTEAFF. The CDR3, as DNA: TGCAGCGCCGAGGGGAGGGGGTCCACTGAAGCTTTCTTT.

The V and J genes are TRBV6-5 and TRBJ2-6; 10 nucleotides line up with TRBD2. This CDR3 comprises 18 residues. V was pared by 9 bases and J by 0 bases, with 11 bases of the junction left unmatched. CDR1 and CDR2 (germline): MNHEY, SVGAGI. CDR3 sequence: CASSTPSGGISGANVLTF. CDR3 in DNA: TGTGCCAGTAGTACCCCTAGCGGGGGAATCTCTGGGGCCAACGTCCTGACTTTC.

This clonotype was recorded many times. The CDR3 DNA follows: TGCGCCAGCAGCTTGACCCACAATGAGCAGTTCTTC. Its protein is CASSLTHNEQFF. The chain links TRBV5-1 to TRBJ2-1; D gene uncertain. The CDR3 covers 12 residues. V was shortened by 1 base and J by 5 bases, with 4 bases between the two germline ends. The germline gives CDR1 SGHRS, CDR2 YFSETQ.

This clonotype was counted ten times or more. The chain combines TRBV6-1 with TRBJ1-5; the D is unclear. V gave up 2 bases and J gave up 9 bases, with 8 bases separating them. This CDR3 has 12 residues. Germline V gene lookup returns CDR1 MNHNS and CDR2 SASEGT. The chain's CDR3 is CASSEIGRPQHF. CDR3 DNA: TGTGCCAGCAGTGAAATAGGACGGCCCCAGCATTTT.

This clonotype was detected many times. The rearrangement joins TRBV18 to TRBJ2-7, with TRBD1 matching 11 bases. The CDR3 spans 14 residues. From germline, CDR1 is KGHSH and CDR2 LQKENI. V was clipped by 2 bases and J by 5 bases; unmatched bases: 2. This CDR3 is CASSPGTGGDEQYF. CDR3 DNA: TGTGCCAGCTCACCAGGGACAGGGGGAGACGAGCAGTACTTC.

The sample holds many counts of this clonotype. This chain links TRBV20-1 with TRBJ1-1; D remains unclear. V was pared by 5 bases and J by 7 bases, with 11 bases between. The CDR3 spans 11 residues. Germline V gene data show CDR1 as DFQATT and CDR2 as SNEGSKA (reference sequence). Written as DNA, the CDR3 is TGCAGTGCTGGCATCGGCCTTGAAGCTTTCTTT. This sequence encodes CSAGIGLEAFF.

This clonotype came up many times. J is TRBJ2-2 and V is TRBV7-6; 7 nucleotides line up with TRBD1. This CDR3 region has 17 residues. Germline lookup yields CDR1 SGHVS and CDR2 FNYEAQ. V gave up 2 bases and J gave up 1 base; unmatched junction bases: 7. DNA of the CDR3: TGTGCCAGCAGCTTACGTATCCGGGACAGGAACACCGGGGAGCTGTTTTTT. This gives the protein CASSLRIRDRNTGELFF.

This clonotype was found a few times. The CDR3 is CASSLWRGASTDTQYF. DNA of the CDR3: TGTGCCAGCAGCTTGTGGCGGGGGGCTAGCACAGATACGCAGTATTTT. The genes are TRBV5-8 and TRBJ2-3, with 8 positions matching TRBD2. After removal of 1 base from V and 0 bases from J, the junction contained 4 bases not matched to a gene. This CDR3 contains 16 residues. Germline CDR1 reads SGHTS; CDR2 reads YDEGEE.

This chain uses TRBV12-3 or TRBV12-4 with TRBJ2-6, with D hard to call. This CDR3 has 15 amino acids. Trimming left V 5 bases short and J 0 bases short, with 8 bases between. Here the CDR3 reads CASSPRNSGANVLTF. DNA for the CDR3: TGTGCCAGCAGTCCACGGAACTCTGGGGCCAACGTCCTGACTTTC.

This clonotype was seen many times. The chain couples TRBV20-1 to TRBJ2-7; TRBD1 might be the D (6 bases). The germline CDR1 and CDR2 sequences are DFQATT and SNEGSKA (reference sequence). The CDR3 is 13 residues long. V was shortened by 3 bases and J by 2 bases, with 11 bases between the two germline ends. The DNA for the CDR3 is TGCAGTGCTAGGGTGGACAGAGCCTACGAGCAGTACTTC. Encoded protein: CSARVDRAYEQYF.

There are many counts of this clonotype. The J gene is TRBJ2-7, the V gene TRBV4-1; no definite D call. The V gene lost 2 bases and the J gene lost 2 bases, with 7 bases spanning the gap. The germline V gene encodes CDR1 MGHRA and CDR2 YSYEKL. The CDR3 spans 13 residues. The CDR3 nucleotides are TGCGCCAGCAGCCAACGTGAGGCCTACGAGCAGTACTTC. Translated, it gives CASSQREAYEQYF.

This clonotype occurred many times. CDR3 in amino acids: CASSADNEQFF. The CDR3 coding sequence is TGTGCCAGCAGCGCCGACAATGAGCAGTTCTTC. The rearrangement links TRBV9 to TRBJ2-1; no firm D call. The CDR3 length is 11 residues. Germline lookup yields CDR1 SGDLS and CDR2 YYNGEE. V was shortened by 3 bases and J by 5 bases, with 3 bases between the two germline ends.

V usage is TRBV5-1 and J usage is TRBJ2-7; 7 bases map to TRBD1. The CDR3 spans 14 residues. Germline CDR1 and CDR2: SGHRS and YFSETQ. The V segment lost 2 bases and the J segment 2 bases; nucleotides outside the gene matches: 4. The DNA for the CDR3 is TGCGCCAGCAGCTTTTACAGGGGCGCCTACGAGCAGTACTTC. Translating gives CASSFYRGAYEQYF.

This clonotype has a count of ten or more. The genes are TRBV10-3 and TRBJ2-6; D is ambiguous. The ends were cut back, 3 bases at V and 5 bases at J, with 11 bases in the middle. This CDR3 spans 15 amino acids. Germline assignment: CDR1 ENHRY and CDR2 SYGVKD. In DNA form, the CDR3 reads TGTGCCATCAGTGAAGTACGGAATAGGGCCAACGTCCTGACTTTC. This sequence encodes CAISEVRNRANVLTF.

This clonotype was recorded many times. The chain couples TRBV29-1 to TRBJ2-6; D is tentatively TRBD1 or TRBD2 (5 bases each). Germline CDR1 reads SQVTM; CDR2 reads ANQGSEA. Trimming took 0 bases from V and 4 from J, leaving 16 bases between them. CDR3 length: 17 residues. The CDR3 loop is CSVEEYAGSGGANVLTF. CDR3 in DNA: TGCAGCGTTGAAGAGTATGCAGGGTCGGGGGGGGCCAACGTCCTGACTTTC.

This clonotype has a count of ten or more. The chain combines TRBV20-1 with TRBJ2-3; D not certain. Trimming took 0 bases from V and 5 from J, leaving 15 bases between them. CDR1 and CDR2 from the germline V gene are DFQATT and SNEGSKA (reference sequence). The CDR3 is 15 residues long. Here the CDR3 reads CSARDGGVLGDTQYF. The CDR3 coding sequence is TGCAGTGCTAGAGATGGCGGCGTTCTGGGAGATACGCAGTATTTT.

This clonotype turned up a few times. The CDR3 reads CASSFKDDTQYF. CDR3 coding DNA: TGCGCCAGCAGCTTCAAGGATGATACGCAGTATTTT. This rearrangement joins TRBV5-1 to TRBJ2-3; no clear D. The CDR3 has 12 amino acids. The V end lost 2 bases, the J end lost 6 bases, and 7 bases lay between the germline ends. Germline-derived CDR1 and CDR2 are SGHRS and YFSETQ.

The table lists this clonotype with many counts. This sequence joins TRBV20-1 and TRBJ2-5, with 11 positions matching TRBD2. V was pared by 6 bases and J by 1 base, with 4 bases of the junction left unmatched. This CDR3 spans 14 amino acids. The V gene's germline CDR1 is DFQATT and CDR2 SNEGSKA (reference sequence). The CDR3 is CSAEGLAVQETQYF. The CDR3 DNA follows: TGCAGTGCCGAGGGACTAGCGGTCCAAGAGACCCAGTACTTC.

This clonotype was recorded many times. The chain employs TRBV6-2 or TRBV6-3 and TRBJ2-7; 7 nucleotides match TRBD2. Germline V CDR1 and CDR2: MNHEY, SVGEGT. V shed 4 bases and J 6 bases; nucleotides not matched to a gene: 6. CDR3 length equals 13 residues. CDR3 DNA: TGTGCCAGCAGTTCCCGACTAGCTCGCGAGCAGTACTTC. Residues: CASSSRLAREQYF.

This clonotype was recorded a few times. The chain links TRBV12-3 or TRBV12-4 to TRBJ2-7; D is perhaps TRBD1 (5 bases). CDR3 length equals 15 residues. Trimming took off 6 bases at V and 1 base at J, with 16 bases between the two ends. The CDR3 loop reads CASRTLGRDSYEQYF. The CDR3 nucleotides read TGTGCCAGCAGGACCCTGGGCAGGGATTCCTACGAGCAGTACTTC.

This clonotype was detected ten times or more. The chain is built from TRBV6-5 and TRBJ2-7; D is unresolved. CDR3 length: 14 amino acids. V lost 1 base and J lost 3, with 10 bases in between. Germline V gene sequence: CDR1 MNHEY, CDR2 SVGAGI. CDR3 in amino acids: CASSYYAAGYEQYF. The CDR3 DNA reads as TGTGCCAGCAGTTACTATGCGGCAGGCTACGAGCAGTACTTC.

This clonotype was seen ten or more times. This sequence joins TRBV27 and TRBJ1-2; no clear D gene. The V gene's germline CDR1 is MNHEY and CDR2 SMNVEV (reference sequence). The CDR3 spans 15 residues. V lost 5 bases, J lost 2 bases, and 15 bases lay in between. CDR3 loop: CASSRSVTENYGYTF. The CDR3 region has the DNA TGTGCCAGCAGTCGATCGGTAACGGAAAACTATGGCTACACCTTC.

A note on this clonotype: One junction end disagrees with the germline gene, perhaps due to a read error. This chain links TRBV4-2 with TRBJ1-6, with a weak D call TRBD1 (5 bases). CDR1 and CDR2 (germline): LGHNA, YNFKEQ. CDR3 length equals 16 residues. CDR3 DNA: TGTGCCAGCAGCCAAGATGTACGGGGGACTAATTCACCCCTCAACTTT. Its translation is CASSQDVRGTNSPLNF.

This clonotype appeared many times. CDR3 protein: CALFGGGAARNTGELFF. The CDR3 DNA reads as TGTGCCCTGTTCGGGGGGGGCGCAGCGAGGAACACCGGGGAGCTGTTTTTT. The chain joins TRBV2 to TRBJ2-2; TRBD2 matches 8 bases. There are 17 residues in the CDR3. V lost 11 bases and J lost 1; bases outside the gene matches: 15. CDR1 is SNHLY, CDR2 FYNNEI, per germline.

V usage is TRBV20-1 and J usage is TRBJ2-7; TRBD1 matches 9 bases. The CDR3 spans 16 residues. The germline CDR1 and CDR2 sequences are DFQATT and SNEGSKA (reference sequence). Trimming at V came to 3 bases and at J to 4 bases, leaving 13 bases not matched to a gene. CDR3: CSASFSRDRVAYEQYF. CDR3 coding DNA: TGCAGTGCTAGTTTCTCCCGGGACAGGGTAGCATACGAGCAGTACTTC.